This entry describes one T cell receptor (beta chain). Its antigen is unidentified. The data were produced by immunoSEQ multiplex PCR, yet TCRdb's version contains in-frame clones alone and is incomplete. The repertoire has under 100,000 clones, approximately 85% of them found once; the top ten carry about 12%. The sample is drawn from a study of T cell responses to AZD1222 COVID-19 vaccine. Germline CDR1 and CDR2: SGHNT and YENEEA. This CDR3 is built from 12 residues. V was trimmed by 6 bases and J by 6 bases, leaving 9 bases between them. Points from the study as a whole: Seropositive at baseline were only a handful of AZD1222 recipients. Clonal diversity was possibly underestimated; the donors were predominantly white British and more often female. Spike-specific TCR breadth and depth went up after people got two AZD1222 doses.

Both about-4-week and about-12-week second-dose recipients were combined. The source was peripheral blood, collected 28 days after the second AZD1222 dose. J is TRBJ2-1 and V is TRBV11-3; D call uncertain. The receptor was derived from an adult who received the AZD1222 COVID-19 vaccine. The CDR3 nucleotides read TGTGCCAGCAGTCCTGAACCCAATGAGCAGTTCTTC. Its protein is CASSPEPNEQFF.